The next 17 T cell receptor beta chains were all read from a single sample in a study of T cells in Graves' hyperthyroidism and ophthalmopathy. The TCR beta CDR3 regions underwent amplification using RNA transcripts as the source. A set of HTBI primers served as the primers for a first-round RT-PCR of the TCR CDR3. One entry per CDR3 protein results from TCRdb running MiXCR on the multiplex PCR reads. There are 640,000 or so distinct CDR3 sequences in the sample; roughly 14% occur only once, and about 3.9% lies in the top ten. The source material was blood. These receptors originate from a woman aged 40 to 50 with Graves' ophthalmopathy.

This clonotype was seen repeatedly, ten times or more. The J gene is TRBJ1-1, the V gene TRBV11-1; possibly TRBD1 for D (5 bases). Looked up from germline, CDR1 is SGHAT and CDR2 is FQDESV (reference sequence). Trimming pared 5 bases from V and 7 bases from J, leaving 14 bases between. There are 13 residues in the CDR3. The chain's CDR3 is CASSLGTAFEAFF. In DNA, the CDR3 is TGTGCCAGCAGCCTCGGGACGGCCTTTGAAGCTTTCTTT.

Many counts were recorded for this clonotype. The chain joins TRBV28 to TRBJ2-7; 7 positions match TRBD2. V was clipped by 9 bases and J by 5 bases; unmatched bases: 13. Per the germline V gene, CDR1 is MDHEN and CDR2 is SYDVKM. This CDR3 has 14 amino acids. For the CDR3, the DNA is TGTGCCAGTTCTGGGACTAACAGTATTAACGAGCAGTACTTC. Its protein is CASSGTNSINEQYF.

This clonotype was detected only a few times. This rearrangement joins TRBV28 to TRBJ2-5; maybe TRBD2 (6 bases). V was trimmed by 5 bases and J by 5 bases, leaving 12 bases between them. The CDR3 totals 13 residues. The germline CDR1 and CDR2 sequences are MDHEN and SYDVKM. The CDR3 loop reads CASSRLVRETQYF. CDR3 nucleotides: TGTGCCAGCAGTCGACTAGTGAGGGAGACCCAGTACTTC.

This rearrangement joins TRBV18 to TRBJ1-2; D may be TRBD1 (5 bases). CDR1 is KGHSH and CDR2 is LQKENI in the germline V gene. Trimming shortened V by 1 base and J by 7 bases, and 10 bases separated the two germline ends. The CDR3 is 13 amino acids. CDR3 region: CASSPRGSGGYTF. In DNA, the CDR3 is TGTGCCAGCTCACCACGGGGCAGCGGTGGCTACACCTTC.

This clonotype showed up just a few times. The CDR3 reads CASSIPDRNQETQYF. CDR3 DNA sequence: TGTGCCAGTAGTATACCCGACAGGAATCAAGAGACCCAGTACTTC. The chain has TRBV19 and TRBJ2-5, with TRBD1 as a possible D gene (6 bases). The CDR3 is 15 residues long. Per germline, CDR1 LNHDA and CDR2 SQIVND (reference sequence). The V end was cut by 2 bases, the J end by 2 bases, with 12 bases between.

This clonotype came up many times. The rearrangement uses TRBV6-5 and TRBJ1-3; D is undetermined. Germline CDR1 reads MNHEY; CDR2 reads SVGAGI. CDR3 length equals 14 residues. Trimming cost V 6 bases and J 0 bases, with 9 bases left between them. The CDR3 here is CASSYGDSGNTIYF. Here the CDR3 DNA reads TGTGCCAGCAGCTACGGCGACTCTGGAAACACCATATATTTT.

This clonotype was seen a few times. The V call is TRBV6-2 or TRBV6-3, the J call TRBJ2-7, with 10 positions matching TRBD2. The J segment lost 5 bases and the V segment lost 10 bases, leaving 8 bases of the junction unmatched. The CDR3 sequence is 13 residues long. From germline, CDR1 is MNHEY and CDR2 SVGEGT. Written as DNA, the CDR3 is TGTGCCACTTCTAGCGGGAGCTTTAACGAGCAGTACTTC. This translates into CATSSGSFNEQYF.

At least ten counts were recorded for this clonotype. The chain has TRBV19 and TRBJ2-6; TRBD1 aligns across 10 bases. This CDR3 contains 18 residues. Germline CDR1 reads LNHDA; CDR2 reads SQIVND (reference sequence). V lost 10 bases to trimming and J lost 2 bases; unmatched junction nucleotides: 14. CDR3 DNA: TGTGCCACCGCGGAACCGGGACAGGGGATTACTGGGGCCAACGTCCTGACTTTC. This encodes CATAEPGQGITGANVLTF.

This clonotype was recorded at least ten times. V gene TRBV30 combines with J gene TRBJ2-7; maybe TRBD2 (6 bases). The germline V gene encodes CDR1 GTSNPN and CDR2 SVGIG (reference sequence). CDR3 length: 14 amino acids. Trimming stripped 2 bases from V and 0 bases from J, with 11 bases between. The CDR3 protein is CAWSRDSFSYEQYF. CDR3 coding DNA: TGTGCCTGGAGTCGGGACTCGTTCTCCTACGAGCAGTACTTC.

This clonotype occurred many times. The chain combines TRBV5-1 with TRBJ1-1; unclear D gene. Germline CDR1 SGHRS, CDR2 YFSETQ. Trimming cost V 0 bases and J 2 bases, with 11 bases left between them. The CDR3 extends over 15 amino acids. The CDR3, as DNA: TGCGCCAGCAGCTTGGAAACACCGAGAAACACTGAAGCTTTCTTT. This codes for CASSLETPRNTEAFF. Supplemented by reference TRBV5-1 and TRBJ1-1, the full variable domain reads KAGVTQTPRYLIKTRGQQVTLSCSPISGHRSVSWYQQTPGQGLQFLFEYFSETQRNKGNFPGRFSGRQFSNSRSEMNVSTLELGDSALYLCASSLETPRNTEAFFGQGTRLTVV.

This chain uses TRBV10-3 with TRBJ1-6, with a possible D match to TRBD1 (5 bases). The CDR3 is made up of 16 amino acids. CDR1 is ENHRY and CDR2 is SYGVKD in the germline V gene. V was cut by 9 bases and J by 9 bases, with 24 bases left in between. DNA of the CDR3: TGTGCCATTTCGGACGGAATACTCCCGAGGGGTTCACCCCTCCACTTT. Encoded protein: CAISDGILPRGSPLHF.

In this sample, this clonotype turned up many times. CDR3 sequence: CAWSGQGNTEAFF. The DNA for the CDR3 is TGTGCCTGGAGTGGTCAGGGGAACACTGAAGCTTTCTTT. The chain recombines TRBV30 with TRBJ1-1, with TRBD1 as a possible D gene (5 bases). Trimming left V 1 base short and J 1 base short, with 7 bases between. The germline V gene has CDR1 GTSNPN and CDR2 SVGIG (reference sequence). The length of the CDR3 is 13 residues.

V gene TRBV4-1 combines with J gene TRBJ2-6, with D uncertain. Per germline, CDR1 MGHRA and CDR2 YSYEKL. The CDR3 totals 19 residues. V was pared by 0 bases and J by 4 bases, with 19 bases between. This CDR3 reads CASSQDRNGPATGANVLTF. DNA for the CDR3: TGCGCCAGCAGCCAAGATAGAAATGGACCAGCCACCGGGGCCAACGTCCTGACTTTC.

Many counts were recorded for this clonotype. The chain is built from TRBV6-2 or TRBV6-3 and TRBJ2-5; D is possibly TRBD1 (5 bases). The CDR3 loop spans 14 amino acids. Germline V lookup: CDR1 MNHEY, CDR2 SVGEGT. V was trimmed by 1 base and J by 0 bases, leaving 6 bases between them. CDR3 nucleotide sequence: TGTGCCAGCAGTTACTTGGACAACCAAGAGACCCAGTACTTC. Encoded protein: CASSYLDNQETQYF.

The chain joins TRBV6-5 to TRBJ2-7; the match to TRBD2 covers 9 bases. The CDR3 length is 17 residues. Losses at the gene ends were 4 bases for V and 7 bases for J; bases not matched to a gene: 17. Germline values: CDR1 MNHEY, CDR2 SVGAGI. In DNA, the CDR3 is TGTGCCAGCAGTTCCATCCGGAGGGGCGGGAGGGCCCGGGAGCAGTACTTC. This encodes CASSSIRRGGRAREQYF.

This clonotype showed up many times. The gene calls are TRBV7-2 and TRBJ2-5; D not resolved. With 8 bases removed from V and 1 base from J, the gap between germline ends came to 17 bases. This CDR3 is 15 amino acids long. Germline CDR1 SGHTA, CDR2 FQGNSA. CDR3 nucleotides: TGTGCCAGCGGACGGGCCGCATCTTCCCAAGAGACCCAGTACTTC. It encodes CASGRAASSQETQYF.

Of note for this clonotype: It is likely a read error, because the conserved phenylalanine at the end of the CDR3 is missing. It is unclear where the CDR3 begins or ends on the DNA, so no DNA is shown, and the CDR3 is as TCRdb lists it. This chain uses TRBV27 with TRBJ1-2. The CDR3 region is 12 residues in length, termini included. Germline V gene lookup returns CDR1 MNHEY and CDR2 SMNVEV (reference sequence). This CDR3 reads CASSLMLAQKSD.